A selection of T cell receptor beta chains follows, all from one sample in a study of OX40 agonist ivuxolimab in advanced cancers. The protocol was immunoSEQ multiplex PCR, while the TCRdb copy is restricted to in-frame clones and leaves out a portion. The table includes 50,000 to 60,000 clones, approximately 89% detected once. Source: CD4+ or CD8+ T cells sorted from blood, taken in a trial of the OX40 agonist ivuxolimab. The receptor source for this set is an adult with an advanced solid tumor such as melanoma, head and neck, liver or kidney cancer. The CDR3 runs from the conserved cysteine through the conserved F or W. Each record gives: J gene, clone size, V gene, CDR3 protein. For some rows the clone size is stated as once, few or many, or as a class when expanded; others skip it.

j_gene: TRBJ1-5; abundance: few; v_gene: TRBV6-1; CDR3aa: CASSEAPGFSNQPQHF
j_gene: TRBJ1-1; abundance: -; v_gene: TRBV27; CDR3aa: CASSPLFGKGNTEAFF
j_gene: TRBJ2-7; abundance: -; v_gene: TRBV28; CDR3aa: CASSFLGRDEQYF
j_gene: TRBJ2-1; abundance: -; v_gene: TRBV7-6; CDR3aa: CASSLVGRSNEQFF
j_gene: TRBJ1-5; abundance: few; v_gene: TRBV6-1; CDR3aa: CASSEAWGNQPQHF
j_gene: TRBJ1-2; abundance: -; v_gene: TRBV14; CDR3aa: CASSPTGSADNYGYTF
j_gene: TRBJ2-5; abundance: -; v_gene: TRBV9; CDR3aa: CASRPGGSGETQYF
j_gene: TRBJ1-5; abundance: -; v_gene: TRBV6-6; CDR3aa: CASSWVQSNQPQHF
j_gene: TRBJ2-7; abundance: -; v_gene: TRBV10-2; CDR3aa: CASIPDYSYEQYF
j_gene: TRBJ2-2; abundance: medium-sized; v_gene: TRBV27; CDR3aa: CASSKTGELFF
j_gene: TRBJ1-2; abundance: -; v_gene: TRBV5-8; CDR3aa: CASNRVGNYGYTF
j_gene: TRBJ2-5; abundance: -; v_gene: TRBV7-2; CDR3aa: CASRRGAGNQETQYF
j_gene: TRBJ1-1; abundance: -; v_gene: TRBV13; CDR3aa: CASSLSDGLGSEAFF
j_gene: TRBJ2-1; abundance: few; v_gene: TRBV23-1; CDR3aa: CASSHGTCSYNEQFF
j_gene: TRBJ2-7; abundance: -; v_gene: TRBV6-5; CDR3aa: CASSYSAGAEQYF
j_gene: TRBJ2-1; abundance: -; v_gene: TRBV13; CDR3aa: CASSPAGGWGYNEQFF
j_gene: TRBJ2-5; abundance: -; v_gene: TRBV2; CDR3aa: CASSEGQGKEQETQYF
j_gene: TRBJ1-1; abundance: -; v_gene: TRBV27; CDR3aa: CASSLGGNTEAFF
j_gene: TRBJ1-3; abundance: -; v_gene: TRBV6-5; CDR3aa: CASSYTPRDTIYF
j_gene: TRBJ1-2; abundance: -; v_gene: TRBV28; CDR3aa: CASSSILRGEHGYTF
j_gene: TRBJ1-3; abundance: -; v_gene: TRBV6-5; CDR3aa: CASRLDGDVGNTIYF
j_gene: TRBJ2-7; abundance: -; v_gene: TRBV5-6; CDR3aa: CASSLGSLNEQYF
j_gene: TRBJ1-1; abundance: -; v_gene: TRBV7-9; CDR3aa: CASSPEGMTEAFF
j_gene: TRBJ2-3; abundance: -; v_gene: TRBV9; CDR3aa: CASSVGSAGGPADTQYF
j_gene: TRBJ1-1; abundance: -; v_gene: TRBV28; CDR3aa: CASSPYYRDEDTEAFF
j_gene: TRBJ2-7; abundance: -; v_gene: TRBV6-5; CDR3aa: CASSYTGGSYEQYF
j_gene: TRBJ2-1; abundance: -; v_gene: TRBV19; CDR3aa: CASSPRRDSPYNEQFF
j_gene: TRBJ1-6; abundance: -; v_gene: TRBV13; CDR3aa: CASTRGGPPLHF
j_gene: TRBJ1-1; abundance: once; v_gene: TRBV7-8; CDR3aa: CASSLLDSQNTEAFF